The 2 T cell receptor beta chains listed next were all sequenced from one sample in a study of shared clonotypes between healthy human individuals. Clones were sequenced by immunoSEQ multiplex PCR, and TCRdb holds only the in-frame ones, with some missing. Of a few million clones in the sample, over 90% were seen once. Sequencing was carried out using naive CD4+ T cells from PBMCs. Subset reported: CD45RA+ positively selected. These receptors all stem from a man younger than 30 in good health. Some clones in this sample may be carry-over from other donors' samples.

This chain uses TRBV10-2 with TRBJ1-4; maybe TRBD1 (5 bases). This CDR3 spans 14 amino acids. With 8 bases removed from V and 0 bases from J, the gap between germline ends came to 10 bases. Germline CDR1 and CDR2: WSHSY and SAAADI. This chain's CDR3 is CASHGTATNEKLFF. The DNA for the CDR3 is TGCGCCAGCCACGGGACCGCAACTAATGAAAAACTGTTTTTT.

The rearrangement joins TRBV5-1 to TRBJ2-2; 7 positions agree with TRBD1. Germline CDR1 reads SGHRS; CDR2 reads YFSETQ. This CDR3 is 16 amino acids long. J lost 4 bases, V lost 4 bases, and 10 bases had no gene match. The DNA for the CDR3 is TGCGCCAGCAGCCTTTCGCGCGACAGGGCCACCGGGGAGCTGTTTTTT. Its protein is CASSLSRDRATGELFF.